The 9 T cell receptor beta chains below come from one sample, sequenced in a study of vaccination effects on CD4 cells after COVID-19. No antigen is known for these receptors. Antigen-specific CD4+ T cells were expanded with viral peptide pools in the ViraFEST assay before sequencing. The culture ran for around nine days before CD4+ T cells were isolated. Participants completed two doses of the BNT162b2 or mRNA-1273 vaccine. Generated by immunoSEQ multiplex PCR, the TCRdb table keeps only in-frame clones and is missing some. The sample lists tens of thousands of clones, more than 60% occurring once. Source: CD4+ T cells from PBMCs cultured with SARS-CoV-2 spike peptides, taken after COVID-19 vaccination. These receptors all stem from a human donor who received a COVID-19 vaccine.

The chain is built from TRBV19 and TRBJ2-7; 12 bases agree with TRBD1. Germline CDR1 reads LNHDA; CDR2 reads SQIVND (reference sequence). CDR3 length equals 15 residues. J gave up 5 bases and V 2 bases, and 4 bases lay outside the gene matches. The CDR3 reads CASSILGQGADEQYF. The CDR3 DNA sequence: TGTGCCAGTAGTATATTGGGACAGGGGGCCGACGAGCAGTACTTC.

The CDR3 loop reads CASSAWEDSPLHF. For the CDR3, the DNA is TGTGCCAGCAGTGCGTGGGAGGATTCACCCCTCCACTTT. The rearrangement links TRBV25-1 to TRBJ1-6; D is ambiguous. The CDR3 length is 13 residues. Germline-derived CDR1 and CDR2 are MGHDK and SYGVNS. Trimming stripped 4 bases from V and 8 bases from J, with 9 bases between. Using reference TRBV25-1 and TRBJ1-6 for the parts outside the CDR3, the full variable domain is EADIYQTPRYLVIGTGKKITLECSQTMGHDKMYWYQQDPGMELHLIHYSYGVNSTEKGDLSSESTVSRIRTEHFPLTLESARPSHTSQYLCASSAWEDSPLHFGNGTRLTVT.

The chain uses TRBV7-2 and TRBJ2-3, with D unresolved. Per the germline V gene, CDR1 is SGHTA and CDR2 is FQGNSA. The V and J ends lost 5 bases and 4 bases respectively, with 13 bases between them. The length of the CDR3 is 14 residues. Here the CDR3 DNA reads TGTGCCAGCAGCCCATACGTCGGCCCAGATACGCAGTATTTT. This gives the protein CASSPYVGPDTQYF. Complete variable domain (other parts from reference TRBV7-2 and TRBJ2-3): GAGVSQSPSNKVTEKGKDVELRCDPISGHTALYWYRQSLGQGLEFLIYFQGNSAPDKSGLPSDRFSAERTGGSVSTLTIQRTQQEDSAVYLCASSPYVGPDTQYFGPGTRLTVL.

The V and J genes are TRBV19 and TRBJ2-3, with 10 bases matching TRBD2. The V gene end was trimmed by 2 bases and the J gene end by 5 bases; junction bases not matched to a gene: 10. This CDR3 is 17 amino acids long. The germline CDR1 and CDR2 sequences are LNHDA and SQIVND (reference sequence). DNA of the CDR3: TGTGCCAGTAGTATAACGTCAAGCGGGGGGGCGATAGATACGCAGTATTTT. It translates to CASSITSSGGAIDTQYF.

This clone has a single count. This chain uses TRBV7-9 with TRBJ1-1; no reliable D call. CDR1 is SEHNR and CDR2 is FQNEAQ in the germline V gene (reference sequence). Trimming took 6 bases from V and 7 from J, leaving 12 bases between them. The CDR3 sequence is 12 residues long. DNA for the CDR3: TGTGCCAGCAGGTCACAAGGAAATGAAGCTTTCTTT. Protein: CASRSQGNEAFF.

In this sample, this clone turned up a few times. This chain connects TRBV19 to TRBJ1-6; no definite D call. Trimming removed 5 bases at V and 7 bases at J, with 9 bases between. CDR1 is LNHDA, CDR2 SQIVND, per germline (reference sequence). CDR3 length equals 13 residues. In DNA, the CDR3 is TGTGCCAGTAGTTCTTTATCAAATTCACCCCTCCACTTT. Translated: CASSSLSNSPLHF.

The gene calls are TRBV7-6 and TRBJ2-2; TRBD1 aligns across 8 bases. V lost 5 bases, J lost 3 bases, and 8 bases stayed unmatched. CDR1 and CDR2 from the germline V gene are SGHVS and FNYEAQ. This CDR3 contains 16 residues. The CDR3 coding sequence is TGTGCCAGCAGCCTAATGGCAGGGGGCGACACCGGGGAGCTGTTTTTT. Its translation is CASSLMAGGDTGELFF. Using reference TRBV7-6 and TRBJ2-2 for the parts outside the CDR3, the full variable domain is GAGVSQSPRYKVTKRGQDVALRCDPISGHVSLYWYRQALGQGPEFLTYFNYEAQQDKSGLPNDRFSAERPEGSISTLTIQRTEQRDSAMYRCASSLMAGGDTGELFFGEGSRLTVL.

As DNA, the CDR3 is TGTGCCAGCACAAAGACAGGGTCGGCCCAATACCAAGAGACCCAGTACTTC. Translation gives CASTKTGSAQYQETQYF. The chain recombines TRBV27 with TRBJ2-5, with 7 bases lining up with TRBD1. Germline CDR1 is MNHEY and CDR2 is SMNVEV (reference sequence). The junction had 14 bases not matched to a gene; V was cut back by 7 bases and J by 0 bases. The CDR3 spans 17 residues.

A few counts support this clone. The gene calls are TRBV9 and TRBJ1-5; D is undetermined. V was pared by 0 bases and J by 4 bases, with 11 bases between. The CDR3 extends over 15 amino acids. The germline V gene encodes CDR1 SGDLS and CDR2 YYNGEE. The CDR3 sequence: CASSVGPSGNQPQHF. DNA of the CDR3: TGTGCCAGCAGCGTAGGCCCTTCCGGGAATCAGCCCCAGCATTTT.